Listed below are T cell receptor beta chains from one sample, sequenced in a study of cytotoxic CD8 clonotypes in ibrutinib-treated CLL. Produced via immunoSEQ multiplex PCR; TCRdb's table is partial and in-frame only. The sample includes over 95,000 clones, 58% of them seen just once. The specimen was PBMCs, collected after 24 months of ibrutinib treatment. The receptor set was obtained from a human donor with chronic lymphocytic leukemia. The CDR3 runs from the conserved cysteine through the conserved F or W. D genes are given only for firm matches. Not every row has a clone size; where given, it reads once, few, many or a size class.

j_call cdr3_length clone_size d_call v_call cdr3_aa cdr3_nt
TRBJ1-3 15 NA NA TRBV13 CASSLSEGFGNTIYF TGTGCCAGCAGCTTATCCGAGGGTTTCGGAAACACCATATATTTT
TRBJ2-3 14 NA NA TRBV7-8 CASSSRTSPDTQYF TGTGCCAGCAGCAGCAGGACGTCCCCAGATACGCAGTATTTT
TRBJ2-5 13 NA NA TRBV5-1 CASSLATQETQYF TGCGCCAGCAGCTTAGCAACACAAGAGACCCAGTACTTC
TRBJ2-7 13 few NA TRBV29-1 CSAGALVGHEQYF TGCAGCGCTGGGGCCTTGGTAGGCCACGAGCAGTACTTC
TRBJ2-7 14 NA TRBD1 TRBV30 CAWSVRTGAYEQYF TGTGCCTGGAGTGTCCGGACAGGGGCCTACGAGCAGTACTTC
TRBJ2-5 15 NA NA TRBV29-1 CSVVAPGRVQETQYF TGCAGCGTTGTAGCCCCGGGCAGGGTCCAAGAGACCCAGTACTTC
TRBJ2-6 15 NA TRBD1 TRBV5-6 CASSLGTAGANVLTF TGTGCCAGCAGCCTCGGGACAGCTGGGGCCAACGTCCTGACTTTC
TRBJ2-5 11 NA NA TRBV30 CAWSVQETQYF TGTGCCTGGAGTGTACAGGAGACCCAGTACTTC
TRBJ1-1 14 NA TRBD1 TRBV10-2 CASSDRTGGTEAFF TGCGCCAGCAGTGACCGGACAGGGGGGACTGAAGCTTTCTTT
TRBJ2-7 15 NA TRBD1 TRBV29-1 CSVGISGTGNNEQYF TGCAGCGTTGGCATTTCTGGGACAGGGAATAACGAGCAGTACTTC
TRBJ2-7 15 NA TRBD1 TRBV5-1 CASSLARGFTYEQYF TGCGCCAGCAGCTTGGCCAGGGGGTTTACCTACGAGCAGTACTTC
TRBJ2-7 11 NA NA TRBV27 CASTTGREQYF TGTGCCAGCACCACAGGGAGGGAGCAGTACTTC